Each of the 2 T cell receptor beta chains below was sequenced from the same sample in a study of cytomegalovirus exposure and HLA in healthy donors (dated by TCRdb to about 2017). Library preparation used the immunoSEQ multiplex PCR assay. A mixture of 60 forward primers for TCR Vbeta segments and 13 reverse primers for TCR Jbeta segments was used in the multiplex PCR. Held by TCRdb, this immuneACCESS table contains in-frame sequences only and omits some clones. Under half of the omission traces to an unresolved V gene where checked; the cause of the rest is unknown. Present in this sample are 90,000 or so clones, about 75% of which were seen just once. Roughly 9.1% of the sample belongs to the ten largest clones. The material sequenced was PBMCs. The receptors were gathered from a man aged 25 to 40 in good health and CMV-seropositive.

The genes are TRBV4-1 and TRBJ2-3; 9 nucleotides line up with TRBD1. Germline CDR1 and CDR2: MGHRA and YSYEKL. The CDR3 totals 16 residues. V gave up 6 bases and J gave up 1 base; unmatched junction bases: 8. The CDR3 region has the DNA TGCGCCAGCAGTCCCTACCGGGACAGGGGCACAGATACGCAGTATTTT. Its protein is CASSPYRDRGTDTQYF.

This clone was seen once. The rearrangement uses TRBV29-1 and TRBJ2-5; TRBD1 agrees at 7 bases. From germline, CDR1 is SQVTM and CDR2 ANQGSEA. After removal of 5 bases from V and 5 bases from J, the junction contained 5 bases not matched to a gene. The CDR3 spans 12 residues. CDR3 coding DNA: TGCAGCGTTAGAGGGGGCTTTGAGACCCAGTACTTC. Residues: CSVRGGFETQYF.